This T cell receptor (beta chain) was found in a study of T cells after yellow fever vaccination. TCRdb re-analysed the 5' RACE reads in MiXCR, keeping a single row per CDR3 protein. The data show approximately 300,000 distinct CDR3 sequences, 8% to 10% seen once. The CDR3 sequence is 14 residues long. V was pared by 6 bases and J by 5 bases, with 16 bases between. CDR1 MDHEN and CDR2 SYDVKM come from the germline V gene. About this clonotype: The antigen is not known.

Overall study results and limits: High-abundance clonotypes from the bulk population could contaminate FACS-sorted repertoires. Clonotypes found in both CD4 and CD8 compartments made up a small share. Booster sampling recovered most clones from primary vaccination (about 97% CD4, approximately 90% CD8).

This material consisted of PBMCs, taken on the day of the first yellow fever vaccination. The receptor's source is a young man who received the YFV17D yellow fever vaccine. The rearrangement uses TRBV28 and TRBJ2-5; tentatively, D is TRBD1 (6 bases). The CDR3 reads CASRKQQGSETQYF. The CDR3 region has the DNA TGTGCCAGCAGGAAACAACAGGGATCGGAGACCCAGTACTTC.